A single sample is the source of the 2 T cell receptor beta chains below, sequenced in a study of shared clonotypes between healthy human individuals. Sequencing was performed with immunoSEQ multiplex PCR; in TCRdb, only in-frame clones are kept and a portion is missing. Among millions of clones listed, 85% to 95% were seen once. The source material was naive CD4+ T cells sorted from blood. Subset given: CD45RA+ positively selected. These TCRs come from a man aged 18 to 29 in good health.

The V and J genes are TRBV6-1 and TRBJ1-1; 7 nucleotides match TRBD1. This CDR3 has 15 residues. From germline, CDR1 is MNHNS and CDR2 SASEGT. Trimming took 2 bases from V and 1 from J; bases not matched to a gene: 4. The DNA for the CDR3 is TGTGCCAGCAGTGAACGGGACAGCGGGAACACTGAAGCTTTCTTT. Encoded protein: CASSERDSGNTEAFF.

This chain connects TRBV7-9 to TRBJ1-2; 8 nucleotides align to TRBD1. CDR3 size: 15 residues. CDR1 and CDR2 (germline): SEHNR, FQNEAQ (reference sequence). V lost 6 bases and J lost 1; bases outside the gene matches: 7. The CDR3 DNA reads TGTGCCAGCAGTCCGCGACAGGGGTTTAACTATGGCTACACCTTC. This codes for CASSPRQGFNYGYTF.